The rows below give T cell receptor beta chains drawn from one sample of a study of blood T cell repertoires in COVID-19. Here immunoSEQ multiplex PCR was the method, and the copy in TCRdb shows in-frame clones only, minus some. The sample holds some 380,000 clones, roughly 90% seen once. The sequenced material came from peripheral blood. Receptor source: a man aged 18 to 35 with active or convalescent COVID-19. CDR3s include the opening cysteine and the closing phenylalanine or tryptophan. Fields, in order: CDR3 DNA, CDR3 protein, D gene, clone size, J gene, V gene. D genes are given only for firm matches. The size field is filled for only some rows; it gives once, few, many or a size class.

CDR3 DNA: TGCGCCAGCCGCCCCGGGGAGGGGCAGGGAAACACCATATATTTT
CDR3 protein: CASRPGEGQGNTIYF
D gene: .
clone size: .
J gene: TRBJ1-3
V gene: TRBV4-1

CDR3 DNA: TGTGCCAGCAGCTGGAACGGGAAAGCTAACTATGGCTACACCTTC
CDR3 protein: CASSWNGKANYGYTF
D gene: .
clone size: .
J gene: TRBJ1-2
V gene: TRBV5-6

CDR3 DNA: TGTGCCAGTAGAGTCGGACAGGGGGCCGTTGAGCAGTTCTTC
CDR3 protein: CASRVGQGAVEQFF
D gene: TRBD1
clone size: .
J gene: TRBJ2-1
V gene: TRBV19

CDR3 DNA: TGTGCCAGCAGCTTAGCTCCAGGATCTGGAAACACCATATATTTT
CDR3 protein: CASSLAPGSGNTIYF
D gene: .
clone size: .
J gene: TRBJ1-3
V gene: TRBV7-9

CDR3 DNA: TGTGCCAGCAGTTTCGGGGTCGTGGGATCTAGCAATCAGCCCCAGCATTTT
CDR3 protein: CASSFGVVGSSNQPQHF
D gene: .
clone size: .
J gene: TRBJ1-5
V gene: TRBV28

CDR3 DNA: TGTGCCACCAGTGATTACATTCGACATTATAATTCACCCCTCCACTTT
CDR3 protein: CATSDYIRHYNSPLHF
D gene: .
clone size: .
J gene: TRBJ1-6
V gene: TRBV24-1

CDR3 DNA: TGCAGTGCTAGTGGTAGCGGTGGCACAGATACGCAGTATTTT
CDR3 protein: CSASGSGGTDTQYF
D gene: .
clone size: .
J gene: TRBJ2-3
V gene: TRBV20-1

CDR3 DNA: TGCGCCAGCAGCTTGGGAGGGCCAGCCGAAGGCTACACCTTC
CDR3 protein: CASSLGGPAEGYTF
D gene: .
clone size: .
J gene: TRBJ1-2
V gene: TRBV5-1

CDR3 DNA: TGCAGTGCTAGTCGCGACAGCAACACTGAAGCTTTCTTT
CDR3 protein: CSASRDSNTEAFF
D gene: .
clone size: .
J gene: TRBJ1-1
V gene: TRBV20-1

CDR3 DNA: TGTGCCAGCAGTTCCAGGCAGTATAATTCACCCCTCCACTTT
CDR3 protein: CASSSRQYNSPLHF
D gene: .
clone size: .
J gene: TRBJ1-6
V gene: TRBV28

CDR3 DNA: TGTGCCACCAGCAGGGGGGGGTCCCAAAATCAGCCCCAGCATTTT
CDR3 protein: CATSRGGSQNQPQHF
D gene: .
clone size: .
J gene: TRBJ1-5
V gene: TRBV15

CDR3 DNA: TGTGCCAGCAGTTTTCTGGCGGAGGTCGGGTACAATGAGCAGTTCTTC
CDR3 protein: CASSFLAEVGYNEQFF
D gene: .
clone size: .
J gene: TRBJ2-1
V gene: TRBV27

CDR3 DNA: TGTGCCAGCAGTTTTTGGACAGGGGCGAGCACTGAAGCTTTCTTT
CDR3 protein: CASSFWTGASTEAFF
D gene: TRBD1
clone size: once
J gene: TRBJ1-1
V gene: TRBV28

CDR3 DNA: TGTGCCAGCAGCCTCACCTGGACAGGGGAGGGTGAAGCTTTCTTT
CDR3 protein: CASSLTWTGEGEAFF
D gene: TRBD1
clone size: .
J gene: TRBJ1-1
V gene: TRBV7-6

CDR3 DNA: TGTGCCAGCAGCTTTGCAGGGACAGGGACTTTCTACGAGCAGTACTTC
CDR3 protein: CASSFAGTGTFYEQYF
D gene: TRBD1
clone size: .
J gene: TRBJ2-7
V gene: TRBV7-2

CDR3 DNA: TGTGCCAGCAGCCCTTCCGGGAGTTACGGGGAGCTGTTTTTT
CDR3 protein: CASSPSGSYGELFF
D gene: .
clone size: many
J gene: TRBJ2-2
V gene: TRBV9

CDR3 DNA: TGCGCCAGCAGTCTACAGGGTGAAAGTTCACCCCTCCACTTT
CDR3 protein: CASSLQGESSPLHF
D gene: .
clone size: .
J gene: TRBJ1-6
V gene: TRBV23-1

CDR3 DNA: TGTGCCAGCAGTTTAGGGGGGTACTACGAGCAGTACTTC
CDR3 protein: CASSLGGYYEQYF
D gene: .
clone size: .
J gene: TRBJ2-7
V gene: TRBV28

CDR3 DNA: TGCGCCAGCAGCTTGTCCCTCGTTAGAAGAGCCGGGTGGCGGGGAGCTTTCTTT
CDR3 protein: CASSLSLVRRAGWRGAFF
D gene: .
clone size: .
J gene: TRBJ1-1
V gene: TRBV5-1

CDR3 DNA: TGTGCCAGCAGCCCAAGCGGGGGAGCCGGGGACTACACCTTC
CDR3 protein: CASSPSGGAGDYTF
D gene: .
clone size: .
J gene: TRBJ1-2
V gene: TRBV7-9

CDR3 DNA: TGCGCCAGCAGGGCTAGACAGGCGATGAACACTGAAGCTTTCTTT
CDR3 protein: CASRARQAMNTEAFF
D gene: .
clone size: .
J gene: TRBJ1-1
V gene: TRBV10-2

CDR3 DNA: TGTGCCAGCAGCCTTATCGCGGGACGTTATTATAATTCACCCCTCCACTTT
CDR3 protein: CASSLIAGRYYNSPLHF
D gene: .
clone size: .
J gene: TRBJ1-6
V gene: TRBV5-4

CDR3 DNA: TGTGCCAGCAGGGGATGGGACAGCCCCTACGAGCAGTACTTC
CDR3 protein: CASRGWDSPYEQYF
D gene: TRBD1
clone size: .
J gene: TRBJ2-7
V gene: TRBV2

CDR3 DNA: TGTGCCAGCAGTTTCTCTGAGCAGTTCTTC
CDR3 protein: CASSFSEQFF
D gene: .
clone size: .
J gene: TRBJ2-1
V gene: TRBV12-3/TRBV12-4

CDR3 DNA: TGCGCCAGCAGCTTAACTAGCGGGGTACAAGAGACCCAGTACTTC
CDR3 protein: CASSLTSGVQETQYF
D gene: TRBD2
clone size: .
J gene: TRBJ2-5
V gene: TRBV5-1

CDR3 DNA: TGTGCCAGCAGCTTAGGCAGGGCTTACGAGCAGTACTTC
CDR3 protein: CASSLGRAYEQYF
D gene: .
clone size: .
J gene: TRBJ2-7
V gene: TRBV7-2

CDR3 DNA: TGCGCCAGCAGCCAAGATGGGCCGGCGGGGACCCAGTACTTC
CDR3 protein: CASSQDGPAGTQYF
D gene: .
clone size: once
J gene: TRBJ2-5
V gene: TRBV4-3

CDR3 DNA: TGTGCCAGCAGCCCCTTGCGGGCCATCCCTAATCTTCTTCATGAGCAGTTCTTC
CDR3 protein: CASSPLRAIPNLLHEQFF
D gene: .
clone size: .
J gene: TRBJ2-1
V gene: TRBV7-9

CDR3 DNA: TGTGCCAGCAGATACGGGGGGGCCGGGGAGCTGTTTTTT
CDR3 protein: CASRYGGAGELFF
D gene: TRBD2
clone size: once
J gene: TRBJ2-2
V gene: TRBV6-5

CDR3 DNA: TGTGCCAGCAGTCCCCGACAGGGGGTGGGCAATCAGCCCCAGCATTTT
CDR3 protein: CASSPRQGVGNQPQHF
D gene: TRBD1
clone size: .
J gene: TRBJ1-5
V gene: TRBV25-1

CDR3 DNA: TGTGCCAGCAGCTTAGTCCCCGGGGGGGGTGAAAAACTGTTTTTT
CDR3 protein: CASSLVPGGGEKLFF
D gene: .
clone size: .
J gene: TRBJ1-4
V gene: TRBV7-2

CDR3 DNA: TGTGCCAGCAGTTTTACGGAGAATGAGCAGTTCTTC
CDR3 protein: CASSFTENEQFF
D gene: .
clone size: .
J gene: TRBJ2-1
V gene: TRBV12-3/TRBV12-4

CDR3 DNA: TGTGCCAGCAGCCCGGGGCAGGGGGCCAGCTACGAGCAGTACTTC
CDR3 protein: CASSPGQGASYEQYF
D gene: TRBD1
clone size: .
J gene: TRBJ2-7
V gene: TRBV9

CDR3 DNA: TGTGCCAGCAGTCGGACAGGAAACACTGAAGCTTTCTTT
CDR3 protein: CASSRTGNTEAFF
D gene: TRBD1
clone size: .
J gene: TRBJ1-1
V gene: TRBV6-5

CDR3 DNA: TGTGCCATCAGTGAGGCAGGGAACAATCAGCCCCAGCATTTT
CDR3 protein: CAISEAGNNQPQHF
D gene: .
clone size: once
J gene: TRBJ1-5
V gene: TRBV10-3

CDR3 DNA: TGCGCCAGCAGCATATCCCGCGATGGCTACACCTTC
CDR3 protein: CASSISRDGYTF
D gene: .
clone size: .
J gene: TRBJ1-2
V gene: TRBV5-1

CDR3 DNA: TGTGCCAGCAGCTTAGATGGGGCAGGAACTTATGAGCAGTTCTTC
CDR3 protein: CASSLDGAGTYEQFF
D gene: .
clone size: .
J gene: TRBJ2-1
V gene: TRBV11-2

CDR3 DNA: TGCGCCAGCAGCCGCATATGGGGACAGGGCTCATCGTCCTACGAGCAGTACTTC
CDR3 protein: CASSRIWGQGSSSYEQYF
D gene: TRBD1
clone size: .
J gene: TRBJ2-7
V gene: TRBV4-1

CDR3 DNA: TGTGCCAGCTCACCTGTGAATGGCGGGATTTCGAACACTGAAGCTTTCTTT
CDR3 protein: CASSPVNGGISNTEAFF
D gene: .
clone size: .
J gene: TRBJ1-1
V gene: TRBV18

CDR3 DNA: TGTGCCAGCAGTGAATGGAGTAGGGGGGGGGAGACCCAGTACTTC
CDR3 protein: CASSEWSRGGETQYF
D gene: .
clone size: once
J gene: TRBJ2-5
V gene: TRBV2

CDR3 DNA: TGTGCCAGCAGTGACCCACTTGGGGGGGTGAAACTGTTTTTT
CDR3 protein: CASSDPLGGVKLFF
D gene: .
clone size: .
J gene: TRBJ1-4
V gene: TRBV6-1

CDR3 DNA: TGTGCCAGCAGCAGCTCTTTTGAGCAGTACTTC
CDR3 protein: CASSSSFEQYF
D gene: .
clone size: .
J gene: TRBJ2-7
V gene: TRBV3-1/TRBV3-2

CDR3 DNA: TGTGCCAGCAGCTCGGACAGGGGGATTCAGCCCCAGCATTTT
CDR3 protein: CASSSDRGIQPQHF
D gene: TRBD1
clone size: .
J gene: TRBJ1-5
V gene: TRBV11-2

CDR3 DNA: TGTGCCTGGAGTGAGGGACTAGCAGCCTACGAGCAGTACTTC
CDR3 protein: CAWSEGLAAYEQYF
D gene: TRBD2
clone size: .
J gene: TRBJ2-7
V gene: TRBV30

CDR3 DNA: TGTGCCAGCAGCTTAGGCCGACACTCTGGAAACACCATATATTTT
CDR3 protein: CASSLGRHSGNTIYF
D gene: .
clone size: .
J gene: TRBJ1-3
V gene: TRBV13

CDR3 DNA: TGCAGTGCTAGAGATAGTGCGACCCAGTACTTC
CDR3 protein: CSARDSATQYF
D gene: .
clone size: .
J gene: TRBJ2-5
V gene: TRBV20-1

CDR3 DNA: TGCGCCAGCAGCTTGTACAAGAACACTGAAGCTTTCTTT
CDR3 protein: CASSLYKNTEAFF
D gene: .
clone size: .
J gene: TRBJ1-1
V gene: TRBV5-1

CDR3 DNA: TGTGCCAGCAGTGAAACGAAGGCCGGGTTCTATGGCTACACCTTC
CDR3 protein: CASSETKAGFYGYTF
D gene: .
clone size: .
J gene: TRBJ1-2
V gene: TRBV25-1

CDR3 DNA: TGTGCCAGCAGCTTAAGGGAGAGGGGAGGGCGTTACAATGAGCAGTTCTTC
CDR3 protein: CASSLRERGGRYNEQFF
D gene: TRBD2
clone size: once
J gene: TRBJ2-1
V gene: TRBV7-3

CDR3 DNA: TGTGCCAGCAGCCCGTGGGGGGAAGTCATGAACACTGAAGCTTTCTTT
CDR3 protein: CASSPWGEVMNTEAFF
D gene: .
clone size: .
J gene: TRBJ1-1
V gene: TRBV7-2

CDR3 DNA: TGTGCCAGCAGTTACTCGATTGTAGCGGGGAACTACGAGCAGTACTTC
CDR3 protein: CASSYSIVAGNYEQYF
D gene: TRBD2
clone size: .
J gene: TRBJ2-7
V gene: TRBV6-2/TRBV6-3

CDR3 DNA: TGTGCCAGTAGCCCCAGGGGGGTCATCTCCTACGAGCAGTACTTC
CDR3 protein: CASSPRGVISYEQYF
D gene: .
clone size: once
J gene: TRBJ2-7
V gene: TRBV19

CDR3 DNA: TGTGCCAGCAGCTTTATTAGCAACAATGAGCAGTTCTTC
CDR3 protein: CASSFISNNEQFF
D gene: .
clone size: .
J gene: TRBJ2-1
V gene: TRBV7-3

CDR3 DNA: TGTGCCATCAGTGAGGCCGGGACAGGGGGGGCCAACGTCCTGACTTTC
CDR3 protein: CAISEAGTGGANVLTF
D gene: TRBD1
clone size: .
J gene: TRBJ2-6
V gene: TRBV10-3

CDR3 DNA: TGTGCCAGCTTACGGGGGGTCAGCTCCTACGAGCAGTACTTC
CDR3 protein: CASLRGVSSYEQYF
D gene: TRBD2
clone size: .
J gene: TRBJ2-7
V gene: TRBV28

CDR3 DNA: TGTGCCAGCAGCTCTGGACAGGGACAAGAGACCCAGTACTTC
CDR3 protein: CASSSGQGQETQYF
D gene: TRBD1
clone size: .
J gene: TRBJ2-5
V gene: TRBV7-9

CDR3 DNA: TGTGCCAGCAGCTTAGTCGGGACAGGGGGCACTGAAGCTTTCTTT
CDR3 protein: CASSLVGTGGTEAFF
D gene: TRBD1
clone size: .
J gene: TRBJ1-1
V gene: TRBV7-6

CDR3 DNA: TGTGCCAGCAGCTTAACAGGGGTCACTGAAGCTTTCTTT
CDR3 protein: CASSLTGVTEAFF
D gene: TRBD1
clone size: .
J gene: TRBJ1-1
V gene: TRBV11-3

CDR3 DNA: TGTGCCAGCACCCCGGTTGGACTAGCGGGTGCCTACGAGCAGTACTTC
CDR3 protein: CASTPVGLAGAYEQYF
D gene: TRBD2
clone size: .
J gene: TRBJ2-7
V gene: TRBV6-2/TRBV6-3